This is a list of T cell receptor beta chains from one sample in a study of blood T cell repertoires in COVID-19. The repertoire was sequenced with immunoSEQ multiplex PCR; TCRdb's copy has only in-frame clones and lacks some. The sample records approximately 300,000 clones, 80% to 90% being singletons. Sequenced sample: peripheral blood. These receptors were collected from a young man who had recovered from COVID-19. The conserved cysteine and the conserved F or W are not part of the CDR3 here.

V gene,J gene,CDR3 protein
TRBV6-5,TRBJ2-7,ASSSTGGPYEQY
TRBV28,TRBJ1-2,ASSPSDRINGYT
TRBV30,TRBJ1-5,AWSVYSYSNQPQH
TRBV7-9,TRBJ2-1,ASSFGPWNEQF
TRBV6-2/TRBV6-3,TRBJ1-2,ASSFGTGNYGYT
TRBV6-1,TRBJ2-5,ASSEGLFRGETQY
TRBV12-3/TRBV12-4,TRBJ1-1,ASSLSRAEAF
TRBV20-1,TRBJ1-5,SASLARAGDQPQH
TRBV27,TRBJ1-2,ASSPSSPSYGYT
TRBV30,TRBJ2-7,AFDRIGNYEQY
TRBV30,TRBJ1-4,AWSVRSEKLF
TRBV2,TRBJ2-5,ASSRWASGGASETQY
TRBV11-2,TRBJ1-1,ASSLSGGTLNTEAF
TRBV9,TRBJ2-5,ASSVGLAGGPNRETQY
TRBV12-3/TRBV12-4,TRBJ1-5,ASSFSGDQPQH
TRBV24-1,TRBJ1-6,ATSDLLSWDSSRIGDSPLH
TRBV25-1,TRBJ2-2,ASSERRTGVHGGELF
TRBV5-1,TRBJ2-1,ASSFPGLAGGNEQF
TRBV12-5,TRBJ2-1,ASGLDWSNEQF
TRBV6-2/TRBV6-3,TRBJ2-3,ASSPGLAASTDTQY
TRBV7-3,TRBJ2-1,ASSPLNSGSGVYNEQF
TRBV10-3,TRBJ1-2,AISDLGALYGYT
TRBV11-2,TRBJ2-7,ASSFTSGGTGYEQY
TRBV7-2,TRBJ2-1,ASSASGALTYNEQF